These 20 T cell receptor beta chains were sequenced from one sample in a study of response to subunit inactivated influenza vaccine. TCRdb called the RT-PCR reads again in MiXCR, with one record for every CDR3 protein. The sample consists of a few hundred thousand distinct CDR3 sequences, 22% of them appearing once. Sequenced here: PBMCs from blood, sampled approximately 20 months after vaccination. The receptor set was obtained from a man aged 45-69 years who received an inactivated influenza vaccine.

A note on this clonotype: This CDR3 is missing its conserved last phenylalanine or tryptophan, likely due to a read error. The rearrangement links TRBV20-1 to TRBJ2-1, with D maybe TRBD2 (5 bases). Trimming pared 7 bases from V and 0 bases from J, leaving 16 bases between. The CDR3 is made up of 15 amino acids. Germline loops: CDR1 DFQATT, CDR2 SNEGSKA (reference sequence). The CDR3 loop is CSDSPRSGSYNEQFL. The CDR3 nucleotides read TGCAGTGATTCCCCGCGGAGCGGCTCCTACAATGAGCAGTTCCTC.

Only a few counts were recorded for this clonotype. The V call is TRBV20-1, the J call TRBJ1-2; D unclear. The CDR3 loop spans 15 amino acids. V dropped 5 bases and J dropped 8 bases, with 24 bases sitting between them. CDR1 is DFQATT, CDR2 SNEGSKA, per germline (reference sequence). The CDR3 is CSARALGAAGMGYTF. In DNA, the CDR3 is TGCAGTGCTCGCGCCCTGGGAGCTGCTGGGATGGGCTACACCTTC.

The chain recombines TRBV5-6 with TRBJ1-4, with D hard to call. The CDR3 loop spans 14 amino acids. Trimming took off 3 bases at V and 12 bases at J, with 18 bases between the two ends. The germline V gene encodes CDR1 SGHDT and CDR2 YYEEEE. The CDR3 spells CASSSQKGWEELFF. The CDR3 DNA follows: TGTGCCAGCAGCTCGCAGAAGGGTTGGGAAGAACTGTTTTTT.

This clonotype appeared many times. The chain links TRBV7-8 to TRBJ1-2; D gene unclear. CDR3 length: 15 amino acids. CDR1 is SGHVS and CDR2 is FQNEAQ in the germline V gene. The V gene lost 0 bases and the J gene lost 8 bases, with 16 bases spanning the gap. The CDR3: CASSLASGSSEGYTF. Here the CDR3 DNA reads TGTGCCAGCAGCTTAGCTTCCGGGTCCTCGGAGGGCTACACCTTC.

This clonotype was counted once. This sequence joins TRBV10-3 and TRBJ2-5; 13 bases align to TRBD2. The length of the CDR3 is 16 residues. In germline, CDR1 is ENHRY, CDR2 SYGVKD. V lost 6 bases, J lost 7 bases, and 11 bases stayed unmatched. The CDR3 DNA sequence: TGTGCCATCAGAACCCCGGGACTAGCGGGACCTCCGACCCAGTACTTC. Translating it yields CAIRTPGLAGPPTQYF.

The chain combines TRBV18 with TRBJ1-3; D remains ambiguous. CDR3 length equals 18 residues. Germline assignment: CDR1 KGHSH and CDR2 LQKENI. The ends were cut back, 5 bases at V and 0 bases at J, with 20 bases in the middle. CDR3 region: CASSALAGGFVSGNTIYF. Written as DNA, the CDR3 is TGTGCCAGCTCAGCACTGGCGGGAGGCTTCGTCTCTGGAAACACCATATATTTT.

This sequence joins TRBV7-2 and TRBJ2-1; no firm D call. The CDR3 covers 14 residues. The germline gives CDR1 SGHTA, CDR2 FQGNSA. Deletions cut 1 base from V and 3 bases from J, with 7 bases between. The CDR3 region is CASSLDGFYNEQFF. In nucleotides, the CDR3 is TGTGCCAGCAGCTTAGATGGCTTCTACAATGAGCAGTTCTTC.

The genes are TRBV19 and TRBJ2-5; 8 bases fit TRBD2. The J segment lost 9 bases and the V segment lost 5 bases, leaving 5 bases of the junction unmatched. Per germline, CDR1 LNHDA and CDR2 SQIVND (reference sequence). This CDR3 is 12 amino acids long. This CDR3 is CASSPAGEAQYF. In nucleotides, the CDR3 is TGTGCCAGTAGTCCAGCGGGGGAGGCCCAGTACTTC.

The chain is built from TRBV7-2 and TRBJ2-3; 7 bases map to TRBD2. The trim removed 5 bases at V and 0 bases at J, leaving 8 bases unmatched. The germline CDR1 and CDR2 sequences are SGHTA and FQGNSA. The CDR3 covers 16 residues. CDR3 sequence: CASSRTPAGSTDTQYF. CDR3 bases: TGTGCCAGCAGCCGAACTCCAGCGGGGAGCACAGATACGCAGTATTTT.

This clonotype was seen more than once but under ten times. This rearrangement joins TRBV7-9 to TRBJ1-1; D is perhaps TRBD1 (5 bases). The CDR3 covers 12 residues. V was clipped by 3 bases and J by 7 bases, with 9 bases between them. Per the germline V gene, CDR1 is SEHNR and CDR2 is FQNEAQ (reference sequence). CDR3 DNA: TGTGCCAGCAGCTTGTCAGGGCGTGAAGCTTTCTTT. Encoded protein: CASSLSGREAFF.

This clonotype was recorded a few times. The rearrangement links TRBV7-9 to TRBJ2-7; 8 bases are a match to TRBD2. This CDR3 has 14 residues. The V segment lost 1 base and the J segment 3 bases; nucleotides outside the gene matches: 2. Germline lookup yields CDR1 SEHNR and CDR2 FQNEAQ (reference sequence). This chain's CDR3 is CASSLVAGNYEQYF. The CDR3 nucleotides read TGTGCCAGCAGCTTAGTAGCGGGAAACTACGAGCAGTACTTC.

This clonotype showed up just a few times. The chain employs TRBV5-1 and TRBJ2-7, with D perhaps TRBD1 (6 bases). Germline values: CDR1 SGHRS, CDR2 YFSETQ. V was cut by 0 bases and J by 1 base, with 11 bases left in between. The CDR3 is 15 residues long. The CDR3 reads CASSLEAGASYEQYF. The CDR3, as DNA: TGCGCCAGCAGCTTGGAGGCAGGGGCATCCTACGAGCAGTACTTC. Complete variable domain (other parts from reference TRBV5-1 and TRBJ2-7): KAGVTQTPRYLIKTRGQQVTLSCSPISGHRSVSWYQQTPGQGLQFLFEYFSETQRNKGNFPGRFSGRQFSNSRSEMNVSTLELGDSALYLCASSLEAGASYEQYFGPGTRLTVT.

V gene TRBV9 combines with J gene TRBJ2-2; perhaps D is TRBD1 or TRBD2 (5 bases each). Germline CDR1 and CDR2: SGDLS and YYNGEE. V was trimmed by 5 bases and J by 6 bases, leaving 5 bases between them. The CDR3 runs 11 residues. The CDR3 DNA reads TGTGCCAGCAGGGGGGCCGGGGAGCTGTTTTTT. Its protein is CASRGAGELFF.

As regards this clonotype: Because it lacks the conserved phenylalanine or tryptophan at the end, this CDR3 is likely a read error. J is TRBJ2-2 and V is TRBV12-3 or TRBV12-4; D possibly matches TRBD1 or TRBD2 (5 bases each). The CDR3 consists of 12 residues. Trimming took 10 bases from V and 6 from J, leaving 12 bases between them. The CDR3 DNA reads TGTGCCATTCAGGGAGTATCCGGGGAGCTGTTTTCT. Translated: CAIQGVSGELFS.

The chain uses TRBV20-1 and TRBJ2-2; unclear D gene. Trimming shortened V by 6 bases and J by 3 bases, and 17 bases separated the two germline ends. CDR1 is DFQATT, CDR2 SNEGSKA, per germline (reference sequence). CDR3 length: 15 residues. CDR3 nucleotide sequence: TGCAGTGCCCGCATCTCCGGGCTGGACACCGGGGAGCTGTTTTTT. This encodes CSARISGLDTGELFF.

CDR3 in amino acids: CASSLKDSVQAFF. Here the CDR3 DNA reads TGTGCCAGCAGCTTAAAAGACAGTGTTCAAGCTTTCTTT. This chain connects TRBV7-2 to TRBJ1-1; D might be TRBD1 (5 bases). V was cut by 2 bases and J by 9 bases, with 13 bases left in between. The CDR3 has 13 amino acids. Germline V CDR1 and CDR2: SGHTA, FQGNSA.

This clonotype turned up a few times. This chain links TRBV12-3 or TRBV12-4 with TRBJ2-3, with D unresolved. The CDR3 has 14 amino acids. The V and J ends lost 2 bases and 1 base respectively, with 7 bases between them. The CDR3 sequence: CASSLSLRTDTQYF. The CDR3 DNA reads TGTGCCAGCAGTTTATCCTTACGCACAGATACGCAGTATTTT.

The gene calls are TRBV7-2 and TRBJ1-6; possible D gene TRBD1, 5 bases. V lost 1 base to trimming and J lost 5 bases, with 9 bases between them. The CDR3 runs to 15 residues. Germline CDR1 reads SGHTA; CDR2 reads FQGNSA. DNA for the CDR3: TGTGCCAGCAGCTTAGGCAGGGCCAATAATTCACCCCTCCACTTT. The encoded protein is CASSLGRANNSPLHF. The full variable domain, rest sourced from reference TRBV7-2 and TRBJ1-6, is GAGVSQSPSNKVTEKGKDVELRCDPISGHTALYWYRQSLGQGLEFLIYFQGNSAPDKSGLPSDRFSAERTGGSVSTLTIQRTQQEDSAVYLCASSLGRANNSPLHFGNGTRLTVT.

The gene calls are TRBV27 and TRBJ2-3; D is perhaps TRBD1 (6 bases). This CDR3 has 15 residues. Per the germline V gene, CDR1 is MNHEY and CDR2 is SMNVEV (reference sequence). Trimming left V 5 bases short and J 2 bases short, with 14 bases between. The DNA for the CDR3 is TGTGCCAGCAGTCCGGACTGGACAGACACAGATACGCAGTATTTT. It encodes CASSPDWTDTDTQYF.

This rearrangement joins TRBV18 to TRBJ2-5; possibly TRBD2 for D (6 bases). The CDR3 spans 13 residues. CDR1 and CDR2 from the germline V gene are KGHSH and LQKENI. V gave up 4 bases and J gave up 5 bases, with 11 bases separating them. CDR3 loop: CASSQGRSETQYF. DNA for the CDR3: TGTGCCAGCTCACAAGGGAGGTCGGAGACCCAGTACTTC. The variable domain in full, completed from reference TRBV18 and TRBJ2-5, reads NAGVMQNPRHLVRRRGQEARLRCSPMKGHSHVYWYRQLPEEGLKFMVYLQKENIIDESGMPKERFSAEFPKEGPSILRIQQVVRGDSAAYFCASSQGRSETQYFGPGTRLLVL.